The rows below give T cell receptor beta chains drawn from one sample of a study of shared clonotypes between healthy human individuals. Only in-frame clones appear in the TCRdb table, and some are missing; sequencing was by immunoSEQ multiplex PCR. The table lists around 610,000 clones, 95% to 96% of them singletons. The sequencing input was naive CD8+ T cells sorted from blood. These receptors all stem from a woman aged 30 to 39 in good health. CDR3s include the opening cysteine and the closing phenylalanine or tryptophan. D genes are given only for firm matches. Only part of the rows carry a size: once, few, many, or a class if the clone is expanded.

size | J | V | D | DNA | CDR3
- | TRBJ2-2 | TRBV27 | - | TGTGCCAGCAGGAGGGACTCCTACAACACCGGGGAGCTGTTTTTT | CASRRDSYNTGELFF
- | TRBJ2-1 | TRBV7-3 | - | TGTGCCAGCAGCTTACAACAGGGCAATGAGCAGTTCTTC | CASSLQQGNEQFF
- | TRBJ2-4 | TRBV4-1 | TRBD1 | TGCGCCAGCAGCCAAGTGCCCGGGACAGAAAACATTCAGTACTTC | CASSQVPGTENIQYF
- | TRBJ2-7 | TRBV4-1 | TRBD2 | TGCGCCAGCAGCCAGACTTATACTAGCGGGAGACACGAGCAGTACTTC | CASSQTYTSGRHEQYF
- | TRBJ1-1 | TRBV6-5 | TRBD1 | TGTGCCAGCAGTATCGGACAGGACACTGAAGCTTTCTTT | CASSIGQDTEAFF
once | TRBJ2-7 | TRBV7-6 | - | TGTGCCAGCAGCCACTGGGGGGTGGAGGACGAGCAGTACTTC | CASSHWGVEDEQYF
- | TRBJ2-1 | TRBV5-6 | - | TGTGCCAGCAGCTCCCTAGAGAATGAGCAGTTCTTC | CASSSLENEQFF
- | TRBJ2-7 | TRBV6-6 | - | TGTGCCAGCAGTTACGCTTTCGGAGACGAGCAGTACTTC | CASSYAFGDEQYF
- | TRBJ2-2 | TRBV27 | - | TGTGCCAGCAGTTCCTATCAGACAGGTCCTTACACCGGGGAGCTGTTTTTT | CASSSYQTGPYTGELFF
- | TRBJ1-2 | TRBV5-6 | - | TGTGCCAGCAGCTTAAAATCGGCAAGGGGTTTCTATGGCTACACCTTC | CASSLKSARGFYGYTF
- | TRBJ2-5 | TRBV5-6 | - | TGTGCCAGCAGCTTCCTAGCCCAAGAGCTACCCCAAGAGACCCAGTACTTC | CASSFLAQELPQETQYF
- | TRBJ1-5 | TRBV6-1 | - | TGTGCCAGCAGTGACAGCTTTTATAGCAATCAGCCCCAGCATTTT | CASSDSFYSNQPQHF
- | TRBJ1-5 | TRBV19 | TRBD1 | TGTGCCAGCTGGACAGGGGGCTTTCAGCCCCAGCATTTT | CASWTGGFQPQHF
- | TRBJ2-7 | TRBV29-1 | - | TGCAGCGTTGGGGGGGGCGCACCTTTCTACGAGCAGTACTTC | CSVGGGAPFYEQYF
- | TRBJ2-3 | TRBV6-5 | - | TGTGCCAGCAGTCCGACTAGAACTAGCACAGATACGCAGTATTTT | CASSPTRTSTDTQYF
- | TRBJ2-7 | TRBV6-1 | TRBD1 | TGTGCCAGCAGTGGCCGACAGGGGCCATCCTACGAGCAGTACTTC | CASSGRQGPSYEQYF
- | TRBJ2-7 | TRBV29-1 | TRBD1 | TGCAGCGTTGAGCGACAGGGTAATAACGAGCAGTACTTC | CSVERQGNNEQYF
- | TRBJ2-7 | TRBV28 | - | TGTGCCAGCAGTGCCCCCAGGGCGGGCGCTGACTACGAGCAGTACTTC | CASSAPRAGADYEQYF
- | TRBJ2-5 | TRBV5-1 | - | TGCGCCAGCAGCTTGGTGTCTGGGGAGACCCAGTACTTC | CASSLVSGETQYF
- | TRBJ2-3 | TRBV7-7 | - | TGTGCCAGCAGCTTAATCCGAACAGATACGCAGTATTTT | CASSLIRTDTQYF
- | TRBJ2-3 | TRBV6-6 | - | TGTGCCAGCAGTCTCGGGCTAGGCACGCAGTATTTT | CASSLGLGTQYF
- | TRBJ2-1 | TRBV6-6 | TRBD2 | TGTGCCAGCAGTTCGGGACTAGCGGCCTACAATGAGCAGTTCTTC | CASSSGLAAYNEQFF
- | TRBJ2-7 | TRBV7-2 | TRBD2 | TGTGCCAGCAGCTTAGTGGGCGGGGGAGCGGGAGCCTACGAGCAGTACTTC | CASSLVGGGAGAYEQYF
- | TRBJ2-1 | TRBV28 | TRBD1 | TGTGCCAGCAGTTTGGATCCGGGACAGGGATCCTACAATGAGCAGTTCTTC | CASSLDPGQGSYNEQFF
once | TRBJ2-1 | TRBV7-9 | TRBD2 | TGTGCCAGCAGCGAAGGACTAGCGGGAGAAGGTGAGCAGTTCTTC | CASSEGLAGEGEQFF
- | TRBJ2-7 | TRBV2 | - | TGTGCCAGCAGTGAAGAGGGCAGGAGCACCTACGAGCAGTACTTC | CASSEEGRSTYEQYF
- | TRBJ2-1 | TRBV5-6 | TRBD2 | TGTGCCAGCAGCTTGGATGGGACTAGCTCGGATGAGCAGTTCTTC | CASSLDGTSSDEQFF
once | TRBJ2-1 | TRBV7-9 | - | TGTGCCAGCAGCTTAGGAGACAGACTACAGCAGTTCTTC | CASSLGDRLQQFF
- | TRBJ2-1 | TRBV27 | TRBD2 | TGTGCCAGCAGTTCACCGGGGGGGGAAAATGAGCAGTTCTTC | CASSSPGGENEQFF
- | TRBJ2-2 | TRBV19 | - | TGTGCCAGTGACGACGGGGAGCTGTTTTTT | CASDDGELFF
once | TRBJ2-7 | TRBV7-9 | - | TGTGCCAGCAGCCTCCTGGGGCGGGACTACGAGCAGTACTTC | CASSLLGRDYEQYF
- | TRBJ1-2 | TRBV2 | - | TGTGCCAGCAGTGAAGGGAGGCCCATTAACTATGGCTACACCTTC | CASSEGRPINYGYTF
- | TRBJ2-7 | TRBV6-1 | - | TGTGCCAGCAGTGACTACGAGCAGTACTTC | CASSDYEQYF
- | TRBJ1-1 | TRBV19 | - | TGTGCCAGTAGTATTGATTTGAACACTGAAGCTTTCTTT | CASSIDLNTEAFF
- | TRBJ1-4 | TRBV9 | - | TGTGCCAGCTCACTCGAAGGAAGCACTAATGAAAAACTGTTTTTT | CASSLEGSTNEKLFF
- | TRBJ2-7 | TRBV7-2 | - | TGTGCCAGCAGCTACGACTTGAGCTCCTACGAGCAGTACTTC | CASSYDLSSYEQYF
- | TRBJ2-3 | TRBV4-1 | - | TGCGCCAGCAGCCAAGAAGCGATCCCAGATACGCAGTATTTT | CASSQEAIPDTQYF
- | TRBJ2-3 | TRBV2 | - | TGTGCCAGCAGTGGGGAAGAATATGGGGGTGGCACAGATACGCAGTATTTT | CASSGEEYGGGTDTQYF
- | TRBJ1-1 | TRBV7-6 | TRBD1 | TGTGCCAGCAGCCCAGGGGACAGTTACACTGAAGCTTTCTTT | CASSPGDSYTEAFF
- | TRBJ1-1 | TRBV4-1 | - | TGCGCCAGCAGCCAAGATCGCTCGGGAAGGTACACTGAAGCTTTCTTT | CASSQDRSGRYTEAFF
- | TRBJ1-5 | TRBV21-1 | - | TGTGCCAGCAGGGACAAGGCAGGGGTGATCAGTCAGCCCCAGCATTTT | CASRDKAGVISQPQHF
- | TRBJ1-2 | TRBV2 | - | TGTGCCAGCAGTGTGGACTATACCAACTATGGCTACACCTTC | CASSVDYTNYGYTF
- | TRBJ1-2 | TRBV6-1 | TRBD1 | TGTGCCAGCAGTAACGGACAGGGGGATGGCTACACCTTC | CASSNGQGDGYTF
- | TRBJ2-7 | TRBV2 | - | TGTGCCAGCAGGGGGGTTCGGGACTCGCAGTGCTTC | CASRGVRDSQCF
- | TRBJ1-1 | TRBV19 | - | TGTGCCAGTAGTATCGGACACGTCCTCGGGGCTGAAGCTTTCTTT | CASSIGHVLGAEAFF
- | TRBJ1-1 | TRBV6-5 | - | TGTGCCAGCAGTGACCTCGAGATGAACACTGAAGCTTTCTTT | CASSDLEMNTEAFF
- | TRBJ2-4 | TRBV9 | - | TGTGCCAGCAGCGGACCGGGACTTACTGACGGAAACATTCAGTACTTC | CASSGPGLTDGNIQYF
- | TRBJ2-7 | TRBV5-1 | - | TGCGCCAGCAGTCCAGTTGTTGACTCATATTACTACGAGCAGTACTTC | CASSPVVDSYYYEQYF
- | TRBJ2-1 | TRBV5-5 | - | TGTGCCAGCAGCTTGGTTAAAGGGCTGGGGGAGGAGTTCTTC | CASSLVKGLGEEFF
- | TRBJ1-2 | TRBV19 | - | TGTGCCAGTAGTTCTGGTTCAGGCGGCTACACCTTC | CASSSGSGGYTF